Listed here are 5 T cell receptor beta chains from one sample, sequenced in a study of OX40 agonist ivuxolimab in advanced cancers. Produced via immunoSEQ multiplex PCR; TCRdb's table is partial and in-frame only. There are tens of thousands of clones in the sample; about 90% occur only once, and approximately 5.6% lies in the top ten. The sample here was CD4+ or CD8+ T cells sorted from blood, taken in a trial of the OX40 agonist ivuxolimab. The receptors were gathered from an adult with an advanced solid tumor such as melanoma, head and neck, liver or kidney cancer.

This chain joins TRBV7-6 and TRBJ1-3; D remains unclear. This CDR3 is 14 amino acids long. CDR1 SGHVS and CDR2 FNYEAQ come from the germline V gene. Trimming removed 7 bases from V and 0 bases from J, with 10 bases in between. CDR3 residues: CASTSGLSGNTIYF. As DNA, the CDR3 is TGTGCCAGCACGTCAGGTCTCTCTGGAAACACCATATATTTT.

The chain couples TRBV28 to TRBJ1-1; tentatively, D is TRBD1 (5 bases). This CDR3 has 11 amino acids. Germline CDR1 reads MDHEN; CDR2 reads SYDVKM. V was cut by 8 bases and J by 4 bases, with 8 bases left in between. CDR3 sequence: CASSTATEAFF. The DNA of the CDR3 is TGTGCCAGCTCGACAGCCACTGAAGCTTTCTTT.

This rearrangement joins TRBV28 to TRBJ1-5, with a possible D match to TRBD1 (5 bases). Germline V gene sequence: CDR1 MDHEN, CDR2 SYDVKM. CDR3 length: 15 residues. Trimming removed 5 bases at V and 0 bases at J, with 11 bases between. In DNA, the CDR3 is TGTGCCAGCAGTACAGGTTTCCGTAGCAATCAGCCCCAGCATTTT. As protein: CASSTGFRSNQPQHF.

The V and J genes are TRBV5-1 and TRBJ2-5; D remains unclear. The ends were cut back, 2 bases at V and 3 bases at J, with 8 bases in the middle. Germline CDR1 is SGHRS and CDR2 is YFSETQ. This CDR3 is built from 13 residues. CDR3 residues: CASSLGPKETQYF. CDR3 DNA: TGCGCCAGCAGCTTAGGTCCGAAAGAGACCCAGTACTTC.

This sequence joins TRBV14 and TRBJ2-7; TRBD1 agrees at 7 bases. CDR1 is SGHDN, CDR2 FVKESK, per germline. The CDR3 spans 15 residues. Unmatched junction bases numbered 9, after V lost 3 bases and J lost 4 bases. CDR3 in DNA: TGTGCCAGCAGCCACTTAAGACAGGGTTGGTACGAGCAGTACTTC. Its translation is CASSHLRQGWYEQYF. The full variable domain, its missing parts supplied by reference TRBV14 and TRBJ2-7, is EAGVTQFPSHSVIEKGQTVTLRCDPISGHDNLYWYRRVMGKEIKFLLHFVKESKQDESGMPNNRFLAERTGGTYSTLKVQPAELEDSGVYFCASSHLRQGWYEQYFGPGTRLTVT.